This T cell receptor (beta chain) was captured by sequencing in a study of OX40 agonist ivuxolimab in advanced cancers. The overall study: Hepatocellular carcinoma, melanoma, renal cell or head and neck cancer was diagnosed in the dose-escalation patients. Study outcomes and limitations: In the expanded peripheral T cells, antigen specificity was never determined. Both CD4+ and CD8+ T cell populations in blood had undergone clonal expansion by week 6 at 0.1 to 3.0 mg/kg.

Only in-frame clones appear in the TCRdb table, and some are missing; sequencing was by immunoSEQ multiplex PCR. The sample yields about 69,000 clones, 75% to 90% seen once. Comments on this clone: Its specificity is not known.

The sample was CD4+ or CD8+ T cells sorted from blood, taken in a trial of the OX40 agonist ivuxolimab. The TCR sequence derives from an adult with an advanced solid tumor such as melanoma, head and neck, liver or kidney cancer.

The CDR3 nucleotides read TGTGCCAGCAGGCGACAGGGGAACACTGAAGCTTTCTTT. Its translation: CASRRQGNTEAFF. The rearrangement joins TRBV27 to TRBJ1-1, with 7 nucleotides matching TRBD1. Germline V gene sequence: CDR1 MNHEY, CDR2 SMNVEV (reference sequence). The CDR3 extends over 13 amino acids. The junction had 2 bases not matched to a gene; V was cut back by 6 bases and J by 1 base.